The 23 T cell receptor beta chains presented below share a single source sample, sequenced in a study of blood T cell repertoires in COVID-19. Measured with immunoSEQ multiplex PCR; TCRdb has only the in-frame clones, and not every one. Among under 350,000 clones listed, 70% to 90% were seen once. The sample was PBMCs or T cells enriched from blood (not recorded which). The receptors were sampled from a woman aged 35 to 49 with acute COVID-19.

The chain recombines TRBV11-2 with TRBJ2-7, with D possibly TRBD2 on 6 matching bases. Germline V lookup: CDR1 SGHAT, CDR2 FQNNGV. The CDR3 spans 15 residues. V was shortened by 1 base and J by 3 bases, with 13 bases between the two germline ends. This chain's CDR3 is CASSLGRRGSYEQYF. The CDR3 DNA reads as TGTGCCAGCAGCTTAGGGCGGAGGGGTAGCTACGAGCAGTACTTC.

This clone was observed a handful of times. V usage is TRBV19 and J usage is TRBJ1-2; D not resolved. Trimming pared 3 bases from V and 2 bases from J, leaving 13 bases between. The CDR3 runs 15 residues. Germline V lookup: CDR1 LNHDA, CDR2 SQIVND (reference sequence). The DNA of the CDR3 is TGTGCCAGTAGTATTCCCGGGGAGGTGAACTATGGCTACACCTTC. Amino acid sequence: CASSIPGEVNYGYTF.

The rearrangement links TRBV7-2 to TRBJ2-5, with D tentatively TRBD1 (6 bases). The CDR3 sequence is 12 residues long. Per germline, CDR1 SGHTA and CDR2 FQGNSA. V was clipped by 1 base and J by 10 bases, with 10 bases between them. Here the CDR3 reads CASSLVTGHQYF. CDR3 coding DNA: TGTGCCAGCAGCTTAGTCACAGGGCACCAGTACTTC.

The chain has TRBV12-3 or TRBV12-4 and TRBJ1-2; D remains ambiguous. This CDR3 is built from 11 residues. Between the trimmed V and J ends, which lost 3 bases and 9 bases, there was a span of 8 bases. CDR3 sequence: CASSLAGSYTF. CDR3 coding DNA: TGTGCCAGCAGTTTGGCGGGGAGCTACACCTTC.

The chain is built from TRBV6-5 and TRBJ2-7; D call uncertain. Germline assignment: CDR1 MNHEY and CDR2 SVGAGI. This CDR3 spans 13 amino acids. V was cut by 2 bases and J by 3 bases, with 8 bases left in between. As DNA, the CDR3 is TGTGCCAGCAGTTACGACAACAACTACGAGCAGTACTTC. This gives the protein CASSYDNNYEQYF.

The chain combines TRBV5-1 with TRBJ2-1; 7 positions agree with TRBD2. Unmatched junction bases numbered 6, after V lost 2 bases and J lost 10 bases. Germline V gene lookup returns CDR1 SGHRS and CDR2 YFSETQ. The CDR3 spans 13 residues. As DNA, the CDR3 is TGCGCCAGCAGCTTCCGGGGGGAGGCGGAGCAGTTCTTC. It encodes CASSFRGEAEQFF. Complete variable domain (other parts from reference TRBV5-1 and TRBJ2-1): KAGVTQTPRYLIKTRGQQVTLSCSPISGHRSVSWYQQTPGQGLQFLFEYFSETQRNKGNFPGRFSGRQFSNSRSEMNVSTLELGDSALYLCASSFRGEAEQFFGPGTRLTVL.

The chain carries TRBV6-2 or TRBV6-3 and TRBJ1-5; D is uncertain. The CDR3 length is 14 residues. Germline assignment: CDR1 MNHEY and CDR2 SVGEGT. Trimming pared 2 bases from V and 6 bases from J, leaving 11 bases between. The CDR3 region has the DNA TGTGCCAGCAGTTACCTCGGGTGGCGTCAGCCCCAGCATTTT. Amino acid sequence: CASSYLGWRQPQHF.

CDR3: CASSLRREAYNEQFF. CDR3 in DNA: TGTGCCAGCAGCTTGCGGCGGGAGGCGTACAATGAGCAGTTCTTC. This chain uses TRBV5-4 with TRBJ2-1; TRBD2 matches at 8 bases. Germline CDR1 SGHNT, CDR2 YYREEE (reference sequence). The ends lost 1 base at V and 4 bases at J; junction bases unmatched: 4. CDR3 size: 15 residues.

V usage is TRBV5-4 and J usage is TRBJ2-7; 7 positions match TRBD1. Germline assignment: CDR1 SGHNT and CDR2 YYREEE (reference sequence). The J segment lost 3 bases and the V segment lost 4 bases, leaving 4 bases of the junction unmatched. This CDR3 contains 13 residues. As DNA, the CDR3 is TGTGCCAGCAGCGGCCGGACAGGCTACGAGCAGTACTTC. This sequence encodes CASSGRTGYEQYF. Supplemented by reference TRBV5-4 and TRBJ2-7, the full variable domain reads ETGVTQSPTHLIKTRGQQVTLRCSSQSGHNTVSWYQQALGQGPQFIFQYYREEENGRGNFPPRFSGLQFPNYSSELNVNALELDDSALYLCASSGRTGYEQYFGPGTRLTVT.

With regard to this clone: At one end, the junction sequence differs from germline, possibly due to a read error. The CDR3 region is CASSFGQSAADTQYF. The CDR3, as DNA: TGTGCTAGTAGTTTCGGACAGTCCGCTGCAGATACGCAGTATTTT. The chain uses TRBV12-5 and TRBJ2-3, with a tentative D call TRBD1 (6 bases). This CDR3 has 15 amino acids. The germline gives CDR1 LGHNT, CDR2 FRNRAP.

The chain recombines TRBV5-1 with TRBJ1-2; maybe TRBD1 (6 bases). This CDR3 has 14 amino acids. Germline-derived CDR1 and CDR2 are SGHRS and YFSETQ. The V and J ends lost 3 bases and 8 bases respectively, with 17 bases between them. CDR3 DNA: TGCGCCAGCAGCTCCGGGACACAGGTTTACGGCTACACCTTC. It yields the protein CASSSGTQVYGYTF. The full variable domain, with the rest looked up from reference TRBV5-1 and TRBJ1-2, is KAGVTQTPRYLIKTRGQQVTLSCSPISGHRSVSWYQQTPGQGLQFLFEYFSETQRNKGNFPGRFSGRQFSNSRSEMNVSTLELGDSALYLCASSSGTQVYGYTFGSGTRLTVV.

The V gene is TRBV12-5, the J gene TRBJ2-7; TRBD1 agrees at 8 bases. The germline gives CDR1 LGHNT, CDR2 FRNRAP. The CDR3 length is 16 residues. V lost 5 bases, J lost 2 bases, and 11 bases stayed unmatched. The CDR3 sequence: CASGPGTGRNPYEQYF. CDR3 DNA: TGTGCTAGTGGTCCTGGGACAGGCAGAAACCCCTACGAGCAGTACTTC.

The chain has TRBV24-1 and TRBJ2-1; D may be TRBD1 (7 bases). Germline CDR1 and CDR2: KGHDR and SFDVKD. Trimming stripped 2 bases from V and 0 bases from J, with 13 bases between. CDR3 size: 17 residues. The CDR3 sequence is CATSDYRGDSSYNEQFF. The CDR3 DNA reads TGTGCCACCAGTGATTATAGGGGGGACAGCTCCTACAATGAGCAGTTCTTC.

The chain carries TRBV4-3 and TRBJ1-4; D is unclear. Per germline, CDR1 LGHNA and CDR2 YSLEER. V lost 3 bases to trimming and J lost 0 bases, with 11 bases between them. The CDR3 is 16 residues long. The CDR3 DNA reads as TGCGCCAGCAGCCAGGGCAAATATGCAACTAATGAAAAACTGTTTTTT. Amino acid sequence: CASSQGKYATNEKLFF.

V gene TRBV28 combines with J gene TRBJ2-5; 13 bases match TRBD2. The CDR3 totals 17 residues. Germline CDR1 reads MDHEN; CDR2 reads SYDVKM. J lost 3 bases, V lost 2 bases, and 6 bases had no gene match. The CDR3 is CASSLPRGLAGKETQYF. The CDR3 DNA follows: TGTGCCAGCAGTTTACCCCGGGGACTAGCGGGGAAAGAGACCCAGTACTTC.

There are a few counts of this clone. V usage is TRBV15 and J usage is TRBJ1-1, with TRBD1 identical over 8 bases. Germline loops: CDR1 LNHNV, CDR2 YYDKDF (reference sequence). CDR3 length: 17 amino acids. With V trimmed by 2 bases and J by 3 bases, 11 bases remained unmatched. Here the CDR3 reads CATSRSLLDRADTEAFF. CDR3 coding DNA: TGTGCCACCAGCAGATCGTTGCTGGACAGGGCAGACACTGAAGCTTTCTTT.

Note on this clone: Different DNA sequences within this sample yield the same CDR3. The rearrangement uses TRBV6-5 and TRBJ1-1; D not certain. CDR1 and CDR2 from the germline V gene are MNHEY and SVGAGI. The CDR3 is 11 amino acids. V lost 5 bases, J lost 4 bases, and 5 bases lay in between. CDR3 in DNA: TGTGCCAGCAGTCGAGGCACTGAAGCTTTCTTT. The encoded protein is CASSRGTEAFF.

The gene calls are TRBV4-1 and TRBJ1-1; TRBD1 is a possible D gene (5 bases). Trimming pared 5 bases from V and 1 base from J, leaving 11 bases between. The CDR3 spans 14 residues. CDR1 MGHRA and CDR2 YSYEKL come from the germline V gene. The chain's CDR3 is CASSSQGRNTEAFF. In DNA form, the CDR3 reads TGCGCCAGCAGCTCTCAGGGAAGGAACACTGAAGCTTTCTTT.

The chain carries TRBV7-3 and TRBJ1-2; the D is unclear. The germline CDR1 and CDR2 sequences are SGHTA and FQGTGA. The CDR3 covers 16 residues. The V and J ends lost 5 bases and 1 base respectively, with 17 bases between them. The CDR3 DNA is TGTGCCAGCAGCCCCCATCGGCGGGGTGGTAACTATGGCTACACCTTC. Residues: CASSPHRRGGNYGYTF.

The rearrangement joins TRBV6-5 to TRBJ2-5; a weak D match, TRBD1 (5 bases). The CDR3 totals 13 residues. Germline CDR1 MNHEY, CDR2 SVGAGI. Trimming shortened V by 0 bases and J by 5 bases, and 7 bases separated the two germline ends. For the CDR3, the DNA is TGTGCCAGCAGTTACTCTTACAGGGAGACCCAGTACTTC. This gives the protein CASSYSYRETQYF.

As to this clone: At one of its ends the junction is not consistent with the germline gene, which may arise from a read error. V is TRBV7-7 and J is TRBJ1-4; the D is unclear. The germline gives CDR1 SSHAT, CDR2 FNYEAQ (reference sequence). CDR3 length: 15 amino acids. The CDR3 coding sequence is TGTGCTAGCAGCTTAAGACATCCCGGAGGAATAAAACTGTTTTTT. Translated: CASSLRHPGGIKLFF.

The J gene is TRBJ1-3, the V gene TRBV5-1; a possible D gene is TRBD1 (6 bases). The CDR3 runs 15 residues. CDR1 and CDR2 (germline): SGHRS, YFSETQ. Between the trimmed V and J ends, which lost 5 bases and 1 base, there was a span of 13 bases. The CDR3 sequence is CASSPTGSSGNTIYF. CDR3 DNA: TGCGCCAGCAGTCCGACAGGCTCTTCTGGAAACACCATATATTTT.

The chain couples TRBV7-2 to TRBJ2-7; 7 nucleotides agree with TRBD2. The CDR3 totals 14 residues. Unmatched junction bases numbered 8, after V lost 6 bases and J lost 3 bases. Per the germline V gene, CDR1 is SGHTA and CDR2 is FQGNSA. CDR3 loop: CASSASGGGYEQYF. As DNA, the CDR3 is TGTGCCAGCAGTGCTTCGGGAGGAGGCTACGAGCAGTACTTC.